One sample yielded the 7 T cell receptor beta chains listed below, sequenced in a study of lung T cells in sarcoidosis with Löfgren's syndrome. One entry per CDR3 protein, called by TCRdb with MiXCR from the reads. Of 1,500 to 2,000 distinct CDR3 sequences in the sample, around 30% were seen once. The material sequenced was CD4+ T cells from bronchoalveolar lavage. The receptor source for this set is a human donor with sarcoidosis (Löfgren's syndrome or another form), or a control subject (not recorded which).

This clonotype has at least ten counts. V gene TRBV2 combines with J gene TRBJ2-2; a weak D match, TRBD2 (5 bases). V was trimmed by 8 bases and J by 2 bases, leaving 9 bases between them. This CDR3 region has 13 residues. Germline CDR1 is SNHLY and CDR2 is FYNNEI. The CDR3 region is CASVGENTGELFF. The CDR3, as DNA: TGTGCCAGCGTCGGGGAAAACACCGGGGAGCTGTTTTTT.

This clonotype is deemed medium-sized. The V and J genes are TRBV5-6 and TRBJ2-7; 9 bases are a match to TRBD1. CDR1 is SGHDT and CDR2 is YYEEEE in the germline V gene. V lost 4 bases and J lost 7; bases outside the gene matches: 9. The CDR3 extends over 14 amino acids. The CDR3 DNA follows: TGTGCCAGCAGCGCGTCCGGGACAGGGCGAGAGCAGTACTTC. Translating it yields CASSASGTGREQYF.

This clonotype is large (0.1 to 1%) by share. The chain recombines TRBV6-1 with TRBJ2-1; 8 bases agree with TRBD2. The CDR3 covers 14 residues. V dropped 6 bases and J dropped 5; count of bases not matched to a gene: 6. The V gene's germline CDR1 is MNHNS and CDR2 SASEGT. In DNA form, the CDR3 reads TGTGCCAGCAGACCGGGACTAGTTAACAATGAGCAGTTCTTC. Its protein is CASRPGLVNNEQFF.

In its sample, this clonotype is large. The chain uses TRBV4-1 and TRBJ1-5, with D unclear. The V end lost 1 base, the J end lost 3 bases, and 7 bases lay between the germline ends. The CDR3 has 14 residues. Germline assignment: CDR1 MGHRA and CDR2 YSYEKL. This CDR3 is CASSQVDPNQPQHF. CDR3 sequence (DNA): TGCGCCAGCAGCCAAGTTGACCCCAATCAGCCCCAGCATTTT.

This clonotype is large by share. The chain couples TRBV2 to TRBJ2-3; possibly TRBD2 for D (5 bases). This CDR3 spans 11 amino acids. V was pared by 11 bases and J by 2 bases, with 8 bases between. Germline V CDR1 and CDR2: SNHLY, FYNNEI. The chain's CDR3 is CAGGYTDTQYF. CDR3 nucleotides: TGTGCCGGAGGATACACAGATACGCAGTATTTT.

Judged by abundance, this clonotype is large (0.1 to 1%). The chain employs TRBV2 and TRBJ2-3, with TRBD2 matching 7 bases. J lost 4 bases, V lost 9 bases, and 4 bases had no gene match. The CDR3 contains 12 residues. The germline CDR1 and CDR2 sequences are SNHLY and FYNNEI. The CDR3 reads CASLGGADTQYF. DNA of the CDR3: TGTGCCAGTCTGGGGGGGGCAGATACGCAGTATTTT.

This clonotype was seen at least ten times. The genes are TRBV5-4 and TRBJ1-6; D not certain. This CDR3 has 15 amino acids. From germline, CDR1 is SGHNT and CDR2 YYREEE (reference sequence). Trimming cost V 0 bases and J 10 bases, with 14 bases left between them. CDR3 amino acids: CASSLDRTVGSPLHF. CDR3 nucleotide sequence: TGTGCCAGCAGCTTGGATCGGACCGTGGGGTCACCCCTCCACTTT. The variable domain in full, completed from reference TRBV5-4 and TRBJ1-6, reads ETGVTQSPTHLIKTRGQQVTLRCSSQSGHNTVSWYQQALGQGPQFIFQYYREEENGRGNFPPRFSGLQFPNYSSELNVNALELDDSALYLCASSLDRTVGSPLHFGNGTRLTVT.